This note documents a single TCR beta chain sequence. This sample is part of a study of blood T cell repertoires in COVID-19. Only in-frame clones appear in the TCRdb table, and some are missing; sequencing was by immunoSEQ multiplex PCR. The profile shows 350,000 to 450,000 clones, about 89% of them singletons. This CDR3 has 13 residues. CDR1 and CDR2 (germline): GTSNPN, SVGIG (reference sequence). Sequenced material: PBMCs or T cells enriched from blood (not recorded which). The TCR was taken from a man aged 35 to 55 in a cohort exposed to, infected with or recovered from COVID-19 (not recorded which). J is TRBJ1-6 and V is TRBV30; the match to TRBD1 covers 8 bases. The DNA of the CDR3 is TGTGCAACGTGGCAGGGGGCCCGGTCACCCCTCCACTTT. Translating gives CATWQGARSPLHF. Supplemented by reference TRBV30 and TRBJ1-6, the full variable domain reads SQTIHQWPATLVQPVGSPLSLECTVEGTSNPNLYWYRQAAGRGLQLLFYSVGIGQISSEVPQNLSASRPQDRQFILSSKKLLLSDSGFYLCATWQGARSPLHFGNGTRLTVT.